Sequencing of this TCR beta chain was carried out in a study of beta chain features in type 1 diabetes. Germline lookup yields CDR1 SGHTA and CDR2 FQGNSA. The CDR3 consists of 16 residues. Losses at the gene ends were 3 bases for V and 4 bases for J; bases not matched to a gene: 7. This clone has only one observation. The antigen is unknown. All sorted populations exceeded 95% purity. Points from the study as a whole: Naive, central memory and Treg TCRB repertoires appeared more alike in patients than in healthy donors. TCRB CDR3s from Type 1 diabetes patients were moderately but significantly shorter in all four CD4+ subsets.

Every isolated RNA sample was fully reverse transcribed, so sequencing captured expressed TCRB transcripts. Profiled with immunoSEQ multiplex PCR; TCRdb holds only in-frame clones, not every one. In the table there are around 690,000 clones, around 12% of which are singletons. Sequencing used naive CD4+ T cells from blood. The chain is built from TRBV7-2 and TRBJ2-1; 9 nucleotides agree with TRBD1. The TCR comes from a man aged 25-40 years with type 1 diabetes. The CDR3 protein is CASSFAGTGNYNEQFF. CDR3 DNA sequence: TGTGCCAGCAGCTTCGCCGGGACAGGGAATTACAATGAGCAGTTCTTC.